This T cell receptor (beta chain) was captured by sequencing in a study of T cells expressing NK-cell markers. Comments on this clonotype: Antigen specificity is unknown.

UMIs accompanied the 5'RACE template switching by which TCR beta cDNA was made. TCRdb reanalyzed the 5' RACE reads and collapses them to one entry per CDR3 protein, without DNA. With 500,000 to 600,000 distinct CDR3 sequences in the sample, the ten largest clones hold roughly 3.6%. Study outcomes and limitations: What remained unclear was the HCMV specificity of expanded NKG2C+ T cell clones.

The germline V gene encodes CDR1 KGHSH and CDR2 LQKENI. CDR3 length: 14 amino acids. The clonotype comes from a man aged 18 to 35 in good health. The J gene is TRBJ2-1, the V gene TRBV18. Sequenced material: blood T cells: a sorted CD56 or NKG2C T cell subset, CD4+ or CD8+ T cells, or bulk PBMC T cells (not recorded which). The CDR3 region is CASSPQVTLDEQFF.